The rows below give T cell receptor beta chains drawn from one sample of a study of T cell responses to AZD1222 COVID-19 vaccine. This table comes from immunoSEQ multiplex PCR, and its TCRdb copy is limited to in-frame clones, with some not included. Among under 150,000 clones listed, 70% to 90% were seen once. Here the sequenced sample was peripheral blood, taken on day 0 of AZD1222 vaccination. The receptors stem from an adult in good health. The CDR3 runs from the conserved cysteine through the conserved F or W. The D gene is left open where the match is weak. Size tells how often a clone was seen (once, few, many) or the class of an expanded clone, and some rows leave it out.

14,TRBJ2-3,TRBD1,.,TRBV5-1,TGCGCCAGCACCCCGGGACAGACCACAGATACGCAGTATTTT,CASTPGQTTDTQYF
13,TRBJ2-7,.,.,TRBV5-5,TGTGCCAGCAGCCCGTTTCAAGATTACGAGCAGTACTTC,CASSPFQDYEQYF
15,TRBJ1-5,TRBD1,.,TRBV5-1,TGCGCCAGCAGCACCGGGACAGGGGGGAATCAGCCCCAGCATTTT,CASSTGTGGNQPQHF
18,TRBJ2-3,TRBD2,.,TRBV5-6,TGTGCCAGCAGCGAATATACTACCCTAGCGGGGGGCCCAGATACGCAGTATTTT,CASSEYTTLAGGPDTQYF
16,TRBJ1-1,.,once,TRBV4-2,TGTGCCAGCAGCACCGTTACACAGCGAGCAAACACTGAAGCTTTCTTT,CASSTVTQRANTEAFF
13,TRBJ2-5,.,.,TRBV5-4,TGTGCCAGCAGCTTAGGAGGGGTTGAGACCCAGTACTTC,CASSLGGVETQYF
14,TRBJ2-1,.,.,TRBV27,TGTGCCAGCAGACAATCAACAGAGTACAATGAGCAGTTCTTC,CASRQSTEYNEQFF
13,TRBJ1-2,.,.,TRBV12-3/TRBV12-4,TGTGCCAGCAGTTTCTCGGAGGCGCGATCCTACACCTTC,CASSFSEARSYTF
14,TRBJ2-1,TRBD2,.,TRBV28,TGTGCCAGCGCGGGGACTAGTAGGAACAATGAGCAGTTCTTC,CASAGTSRNNEQFF
13,TRBJ2-7,.,.,TRBV14,TGTGCCAGCAGCCAAGACATGCAGGGGGAGCAGTACTTC,CASSQDMQGEQYF
14,TRBJ1-1,.,.,TRBV30,TGTGCCTGGAGTATCAATCCGATGAACACTGAAGCTTTCTTT,CAWSINPMNTEAFF
14,TRBJ1-1,.,.,TRBV19,TGTGCCAGTAGCTCCCTGGGGGGGCGAACTGAAGCTTTCTTT,CASSSLGGRTEAFF
13,TRBJ1-5,TRBD1,.,TRBV28,TGTGCCACCGAAGACAGGGTTAGTCAGCCCCAGCATTTT,CATEDRVSQPQHF
18,TRBJ1-1,TRBD1,.,TRBV29-1,TGCAGCGTAACTAGCCTTTGGACAGGGGGCCCGAGAGGGACTGAAGCTTTCTTT,CSVTSLWTGGPRGTEAFF
16,TRBJ1-6,.,.,TRBV5-1,TGCGCCAGCAGCTTGGCGGTTTCAGGAGCCCTTTCACCCCTCCACTTT,CASSLAVSGALSPLHF
11,TRBJ1-2,.,once,TRBV6-5,TGTGCCAGCAGCTACGCACTCGGCTACACCTTC,CASSYALGYTF
12,TRBJ1-3,.,.,TRBV6-4,TGTGCCAGCAGGGCCTCTGGAAACACCATATATTTT,CASRASGNTIYF
16,TRBJ1-1,TRBD1,.,TRBV7-2,TGTGCCAGCAGCTTAGTCATGGCCAGGGGGCCCACTGAAGCTTTCTTT,CASSLVMARGPTEAFF
16,TRBJ1-4,TRBD1,.,TRBV27,TGTGCCAGCAGTTTATCCCCCGGGACAGGGGATTTGGAACTGTTTTTT,CASSLSPGTGDLELFF
13,TRBJ1-6,.,.,TRBV25-1,TGTGCCAGCAGTTCATTGGGGTTTTCACCCCTCCACTTT,CASSSLGFSPLHF
21,TRBJ1-5,TRBD1,.,TRBV7-8,TGTGCCAGCAGCTCATACCGACCGGGGACAGGCCGAAGTTGGGGCAATCAGCCCCAGCATTTT,CASSSYRPGTGRSWGNQPQHF
13,TRBJ1-4,.,.,TRBV19,TGTGCCAGTAAAGTTACAGGGAGGGAAAAACTGTTTTTT,CASKVTGREKLFF
15,TRBJ1-4,.,.,TRBV7-2,TGTGCCAGCAGCTTCCGCAGGACTGGAAATGAAAAACTGTTTTTT,CASSFRRTGNEKLFF
13,TRBJ2-2,.,.,TRBV18,TGTGCCAGCTCAATTAGGGACACCGGGGAGCTGTTTTTT,CASSIRDTGELFF
13,TRBJ2-1,TRBD1,.,TRBV12-3/TRBV12-4,TGTGCCAGCATCTTGGACAGGGTAAATGAGCAGTTCTTC,CASILDRVNEQFF
14,TRBJ1-4,TRBD1,.,TRBV6-5,TGTGCCAGCAATACAGGGGACGCTAATGAAAAACTGTTTTTT,CASNTGDANEKLFF
15,TRBJ1-1,.,.,TRBV2,TGTGCCAGCAGCCCGGAGATGGAAGTGATCACTGAAGCTTTCTTT,CASSPEMEVITEAFF
13,TRBJ1-6,.,.,TRBV19,TGTGCCACCCAAAGTGGGGCCAATTCACCCCTCCACTTT,CATQSGANSPLHF
15,TRBJ1-2,.,.,TRBV18,TGTGCCAGCTCGACCGGGGCTAAACCTAGCTATGGCTACACCTTC,CASSTGAKPSYGYTF
15,TRBJ1-6,.,.,TRBV5-1,TGCGCCAGCAGCTCTACTCAGGGAGGGAATTCACCCCTCCACTTT,CASSSTQGGNSPLHF
11,TRBJ2-7,.,.,TRBV28,TGTGCCAGCAGAACAGGGCTGGTGCAGTACTTC,CASRTGLVQYF
14,TRBJ2-2,TRBD1,.,TRBV19,TGTGCCAGTAGTATCAGGGGGCTGACCGGGGAGCTGTTTTTT,CASSIRGLTGELFF
17,TRBJ1-3,.,.,TRBV4-1,TGCGCCAGCAGCCAAGTTCCAGGGAGCCTTTCTGGAAACACCATATATTTT,CASSQVPGSLSGNTIYF
15,TRBJ1-5,.,.,TRBV13,TGTGCCAGCAGCTTATCTCAACAGGGAAATCAGCCCCAGCATTTT,CASSLSQQGNQPQHF
15,TRBJ2-6,.,.,TRBV27,TGTGCCAGCAGAGACCAGAGCTCTGGGGCCAACGTCCTGACTTTC,CASRDQSSGANVLTF
16,TRBJ2-5,.,.,TRBV15,TGTGCCACCAGCAGAGGAAGGGGCGGGCGCCTTGAGACCCAGTACTTC,CATSRGRGGRLETQYF
15,TRBJ1-1,.,.,TRBV5-1,TGCGCCAGCAGCATTAGGTCAAACAAGGGGCCTGAAGCTTTCTTT,CASSIRSNKGPEAFF
16,TRBJ2-1,.,.,TRBV29-1,TGCAGCGTTGAAGTAGGGGACCCGAGCTCCTACAATGAGCAGTTCTTC,CSVEVGDPSSYNEQFF
16,TRBJ1-3,.,few,TRBV5-5,TGTGCCAGCAGCTTCCTCGCAGGGAGCTCTGGAAACACCATATATTTT,CASSFLAGSSGNTIYF
15,TRBJ1-3,TRBD1,.,TRBV6-5,TGTGCCAGCAGTTCCCTAGGCCGACAGGGAGACACCATATATTTT,CASSSLGRQGDTIYF
12,TRBJ2-3,.,.,TRBV9,TGTGCCAGCAGCGTAAGCACAGATACGCAGTATTTT,CASSVSTDTQYF
14,TRBJ1-6,.,.,TRBV3-1/TRBV3-2,TGTGCCGCACAAGACTCAGATTATAATTCACCCCTCCACTTT,CAAQDSDYNSPLHF
13,TRBJ1-3,TRBD1,.,TRBV7-9,TGTGCCAGCAGCCCGCCGGGACAGGGAATCATATATTTT,CASSPPGQGIIYF
16,TRBJ2-3,TRBD2,.,TRBV5-1,TGCGCCAGCAGCGGAACTAGCGGGGGGGTCACAGATACGCAGTATTTT,CASSGTSGGVTDTQYF
19,TRBJ1-1,.,.,TRBV7-7,TGTGCTAGCAGCTTAGCTGGACGCATTCATGGGCCCTCGAACACTGAAGCTTTCTTT,CASSLAGRIHGPSNTEAFF
15,TRBJ2-1,.,once,TRBV2,TGTGCCAGCAGTGAATCTTCAAGCTCCTACAATGAGCAGTTCTTC,CASSESSSSYNEQFF
14,TRBJ1-4,TRBD1,.,TRBV6-5,TGTGCCAGCAGACGGGGACAGATTAATGAAAAACTGTTTTTT,CASRRGQINEKLFF
13,TRBJ1-1,.,once,TRBV2,TGTGCCAGCAGTCCGCAGGGAAACACTGAAGCTTTCTTT,CASSPQGNTEAFF
16,TRBJ1-2,TRBD1,.,TRBV28,TGTGCCAGCAGTTTTTACCGGACAGGGGGGAACTATGGCTACACCTTC,CASSFYRTGGNYGYTF
14,TRBJ1-1,.,.,TRBV3-1/TRBV3-2,TGTGCCAGCAGCCAAGATCGAATGAACACTGAAGCTTTCTTT,CASSQDRMNTEAFF
14,TRBJ2-7,.,.,TRBV21-1,TGTGCCAGCAGCAAAGCTGGCAGAACCTACGAGCAGTACTTC,CASSKAGRTYEQYF
13,TRBJ1-5,.,.,TRBV30,TGTGCCTGGAGTGGACAAGGGCTGGGGCCCCAGCATTTT,CAWSGQGLGPQHF
14,TRBJ1-4,.,.,TRBV19,TGTGCCTCAGTCGGGGGAGGGGTTAATGAAAAACTGTTTTTT,CASVGGGVNEKLFF
15,TRBJ1-6,.,.,TRBV19,TGTGCCAGTAGTCCCCGCGCAGGGAATTACTCACCCCTCCACTTT,CASSPRAGNYSPLHF
14,TRBJ1-5,.,.,TRBV30,TGTGCCTGGAGACCGGAGAATAGCAATCAGCCCCAGCATTTT,CAWRPENSNQPQHF
11,TRBJ1-4,.,.,TRBV28,TGTGCCAGCGGGCAGAATGAAAAACTGTTTTTT,CASGQNEKLFF
17,TRBJ1-1,.,.,TRBV3-1/TRBV3-2,TGTGCCAGCAGCCAAGAGGGCCCAGGGGAGTCGTTCACTGAAGCTTTCTTT,CASSQEGPGESFTEAFF
15,TRBJ1-4,.,.,TRBV19,TGTGCCAGTAGTCTGTACCTAACCTTGGGGGAAAAACTGTTTTTT,CASSLYLTLGEKLFF
11,TRBJ1-1,.,.,TRBV12-3/TRBV12-4,TGTGCCAGCAGTGGGTCGGCTAAAGCTTTCTTT,CASSGSAKAFF
15,TRBJ2-5,.,.,TRBV5-1,TGCGCCAGCAGCTTGGTCGGGGGGCCAGAGGAGACCCAGTACTTC,CASSLVGGPEETQYF